The 5 T cell receptor beta chains below were found in one sample sequenced in a study of blood T cells in healthy people across ages. A second PCR of 7 to 11 cycles used a sample-barcoded 5' primer and a J-beta primer mix. From the 5' RACE reads, TCRdb called clonotypes with MiXCR, one entry per CDR3 protein. The table lists approximately 490,000 distinct CDR3 sequences, nearly 25% of them singletons. The sample was also reused in another study, on T cells of mothers and their children.

The sequencing sample was made of blood. These receptors all stem from a boy aged 5 to 17 in good health.

V gene TRBV27 combines with J gene TRBJ1-5; possible D gene TRBD1, 5 bases. V lost 4 bases, J lost 6 bases, and 7 bases lay in between. CDR1 and CDR2 from the germline V gene are MNHEY and SMNVEV (reference sequence). The CDR3 has 12 residues. The CDR3 nucleotides are TGTGCCAGCAGTTCAGGGATTCAGCCCCAGCATTTT. Amino acid sequence: CASSSGIQPQHF.

V usage is TRBV14 and J usage is TRBJ2-7; the D is unclear. Per germline, CDR1 SGHDN and CDR2 FVKESK. The V end lost 0 bases, the J end lost 9 bases, and 9 bases lay between the germline ends. This CDR3 is 12 amino acids long. The DNA of the CDR3 is TGTGCCAGCAGCCAAGAGGGTACCATGCAGTACTTC. It yields the protein CASSQEGTMQYF. Drawing the rest from reference TRBV14 and TRBJ2-7, the complete variable domain is EAGVTQFPSHSVIEKGQTVTLRCDPISGHDNLYWYRRVMGKEIKFLLHFVKESKQDESGMPNNRFLAERTGGTYSTLKVQPAELEDSGVYFCASSQEGTMQYFGPGTRLTVT.

J is TRBJ2-4 and V is TRBV3-1; D gene ambiguous. The V end was cut by 0 bases, the J end by 0 bases, with 6 bases between. This CDR3 has 15 amino acids. The germline CDR1 and CDR2 sequences are LGHDT and YNNKEL (reference sequence). Here the CDR3 DNA reads TGTGCCAGCAGCCAAGAAAGGGTAGCCAAAAACATTCAGTACTTC. This encodes CASSQERVAKNIQYF.

The chain joins TRBV20-1 to TRBJ2-7; 11 nucleotides agree with TRBD1. V gave up 7 bases and J gave up 3 bases; unmatched junction bases: 2. The germline gives CDR1 DFQATT, CDR2 SNEGSKA (reference sequence). There are 12 residues in the CDR3. The CDR3 region is CSGGTGGYEQYF. The CDR3 DNA reads TGCAGTGGGGGGACAGGGGGCTACGAGCAGTACTTC.

The chain uses TRBV3-1 and TRBJ2-7; D may be TRBD2 (6 bases). CDR1 is LGHDT, CDR2 YNNKEL, per germline (reference sequence). V lost 1 base, J lost 4 bases, and 17 bases lay in between. The CDR3 runs to 16 residues. The CDR3 protein is CASSQVSRWGGYEQYF. The CDR3, as DNA: TGTGCCAGCAGCCAAGTAAGTCGCTGGGGAGGTTACGAGCAGTACTTC.